The 19 T cell receptor beta chains listed next were all sequenced from one sample in a study of a mutant IDH1 vaccine in newly diagnosed glioma. The time point denotes: baseline, week 1 (first vaccination visit). Treatment meaning: pre-vaccination baseline after standard-of-care therapy. This table comes from immunoSEQ multiplex PCR, and its TCRdb copy is limited to in-frame clones, with some not included. In the table there are tens of thousands of clones, roughly 80% of which are singletons. The specimen was PBMCs, collected from a glioma patient treated with radiotherapy, temozolomide or both. The source of these receptors is a man between 18 and 29 years old with glioma.

This clone was counted a single time. The chain carries TRBV18 and TRBJ2-5; TRBD1 aligns across 10 bases. Germline loops: CDR1 KGHSH, CDR2 LQKENI. Losses at the gene ends were 5 bases for V and 4 bases for J; bases not matched to a gene: 4. The CDR3 length is 14 residues. The CDR3 reads CASSTGQGGETQYF. For the CDR3, the DNA is TGTGCCAGCTCAACTGGACAGGGGGGAGAGACCCAGTACTTC.

This rearrangement joins TRBV19 to TRBJ1-2; 12 positions match TRBD1. CDR3 length: 15 residues. V trimming: 6 bases; J trimming: 3 bases; junction bases outside the gene matches: 5. Germline CDR1 and CDR2: LNHDA and SQIVND (reference sequence). DNA of the CDR3: TGTGCCAGTAGGGACGGGACAGGGGGCCACTATGGCTACACCTTC. Amino acid sequence: CASRDGTGGHYGYTF.

The rearrangement joins TRBV30 to TRBJ2-2; tentatively, D is TRBD1 (6 bases). CDR3 size: 15 residues. From germline, CDR1 is GTSNPN and CDR2 SVGIG (reference sequence). The germline V and J ends were trimmed by 0 bases and 2 bases, with 10 bases remaining between them. The CDR3: CAWSVSGANTGELFF. CDR3 nucleotides: TGTGCCTGGAGTGTATCAGGGGCTAACACCGGGGAGCTGTTTTTT.

The V and J genes are TRBV5-5 and TRBJ1-2; no definite D call. The CDR3 runs 13 residues. V was pared by 1 base and J by 1 base, with 5 bases between. Germline values: CDR1 SGHKS, CDR2 YYEKEE (reference sequence). The CDR3 bases are TGTGCCAGCAGCTTGTCGGATAACTATGGCTACACCTTC. As protein: CASSLSDNYGYTF.

The chain employs TRBV30 and TRBJ2-5; D is tentatively TRBD1 or TRBD2 (5 bases each). Germline CDR1 reads GTSNPN; CDR2 reads SVGIG (reference sequence). The V and J ends lost 3 bases and 1 base respectively, with 21 bases between them. The CDR3 extends over 17 amino acids. The CDR3 DNA is TGTGCCTGGAGCCACGGGACGGGGTTGCGCGTCCAAGAGACCCAGTACTTC. The encoded protein is CAWSHGTGLRVQETQYF.

The rearrangement joins TRBV27 to TRBJ1-5, with D perhaps TRBD1 (5 bases). Trimming removed 4 bases at V and 9 bases at J, with 13 bases between. Germline V gene data show CDR1 as MNHEY and CDR2 as SMNVEV (reference sequence). The CDR3 is 13 residues long. The CDR3 DNA reads as TGTGCCAGCAGTTCCGGGGCATCTTTGCCCCAGCATTTT. Translated, it gives CASSSGASLPQHF.

The chain combines TRBV30 with TRBJ1-2, with TRBD1 identical over 10 bases. The CDR3 loop spans 14 amino acids. Germline values: CDR1 GTSNPN, CDR2 SVGIG (reference sequence). J lost 5 bases, V lost 4 bases, and 7 bases had no gene match. The DNA for the CDR3 is TGTGCCTGGAAGGGACAGGGGAGGGGGTATGGCTACACCTTC. This translates into CAWKGQGRGYGYTF. The whole variable domain, filled in from reference TRBV30 and TRBJ1-2, reads SQTIHQWPATLVQPVGSPLSLECTVEGTSNPNLYWYRQAAGRGLQLLFYSVGIGQISSEVPQNLSASRPQDRQFILSSKKLLLSDSGFYLCAWKGQGRGYGYTFGSGTRLTVV.

This rearrangement joins TRBV19 to TRBJ1-2; D is perhaps TRBD1 (6 bases). The CDR3 loop spans 17 amino acids. Deletions cut 5 bases from V and 4 bases from J, with 23 bases between. In germline, CDR1 is LNHDA, CDR2 SQIVND (reference sequence). CDR3 nucleotides: TGTGCCAGTAGTCCTACCCTAGGGGGGGCAAAGACCTATGGCTACACCTTC. Its translation: CASSPTLGGAKTYGYTF.

The genes are TRBV1 and TRBJ2-1; no check of the table's D call, TRBD2, against the DNA was made. TRBV1 is tagged as a pseudogene. The CDR3 length is 20 residues. CDR3 loop: CTSSQGAASGGPSSYNEQFF. CDR3 bases: TGCACCAGCAGCCAAGGGGCGGCTAGCGGGGGCCCTAGCTCCTACAATGAGCAGTTCTTC.

The V gene is TRBV9, the J gene TRBJ2-7; 9 positions agree with TRBD2. CDR1 and CDR2 (germline): SGDLS, YYNGEE. The J segment lost 1 base and the V segment lost 2 bases, leaving 1 base of the junction unmatched. This CDR3 comprises 14 residues. This CDR3 is CASSVTSGSYEQYF. The CDR3 DNA sequence: TGTGCCAGCAGCGTGACTAGCGGTTCCTACGAGCAGTACTTC.

The chain recombines TRBV19 with TRBJ1-5, with no clear D. V lost 7 bases, J lost 7 bases, and 14 bases lay in between. There are 13 residues in the CDR3. The germline V gene encodes CDR1 LNHDA and CDR2 SQIVND (reference sequence). In nucleotides, the CDR3 is TGTGCCAGTACCCCCTCCAGGCTCCAGCCCCAGCATTTT. Protein product: CASTPSRLQPQHF.

This clone was seen a handful of times. This chain connects TRBV5-1 to TRBJ1-1, with 7 positions matching TRBD1. Germline V CDR1 and CDR2: SGHRS, YFSETQ. Unmatched junction bases numbered 3, after V lost 4 bases and J lost 3 bases. The CDR3 covers 13 residues. The CDR3 region is CASSTGQDTEAFF. CDR3 DNA sequence: TGCGCCAGCAGCACCGGACAGGACACTGAAGCTTTCTTT.

This sequence joins TRBV29-1 and TRBJ2-1, with 7 bases lining up with TRBD2. The germline CDR1 and CDR2 sequences are SQVTM and ANQGSEA. The V and J ends lost 5 bases and 4 bases, in that order; junction bases with no gene match: 17. CDR3 length equals 17 residues. CDR3 DNA sequence: TGCAGCGTTCCTCCTAAATTGGTGGGCGGGGGATACAATGAGCAGTTCTTC. Translated: CSVPPKLVGGGYNEQFF.

The gene calls are TRBV5-6 and TRBJ2-5; D might be TRBD1 (5 bases). V was pared by 5 bases and J by 5 bases, with 13 bases between. The CDR3 is made up of 13 amino acids. The V gene's germline CDR1 is SGHDT and CDR2 YYEEEE. The CDR3: CASRWGRTETQYF. The DNA of the CDR3 is TGTGCCAGCAGGTGGGGCCGAACGGAGACCCAGTACTTC.

This clone has just one count. This chain links TRBV7-9 with TRBJ1-1; TRBD1 matches at 9 bases. The CDR3 runs 17 residues. Germline V CDR1 and CDR2: SEHNR, FQNEAQ (reference sequence). The V gene end was trimmed by 2 bases and the J gene end by 3 bases; junction bases not matched to a gene: 10. The CDR3, as DNA: TGTGCCAGCAGCTTACCTCGACAGGGGGAGATAGACACTGAAGCTTTCTTT. Amino acids: CASSLPRQGEIDTEAFF.

The chain joins TRBV30 to TRBJ1-1; D perhaps matches TRBD1 (6 bases). This CDR3 contains 12 residues. V lost 7 bases to trimming and J lost 5 bases, with 14 bases between them. CDR1 and CDR2 from the germline V gene are GTSNPN and SVGIG (reference sequence). CDR3 nucleotides: TGTGCCTCGGACAGACCTAGGACTGAAGCTTTCTTT. Translated: CASDRPRTEAFF.

V and J are TRBV6-5 and TRBJ2-7, with D uncertain. Germline V gene data show CDR1 as MNHEY and CDR2 as SVGAGI. V was trimmed by 9 bases and J by 0 bases, leaving 9 bases between them. The CDR3 loop spans 12 amino acids. The CDR3 DNA sequence: TGTGCCAGTTGGACGTACTCCTACGAGCAGTACTTC. It codes for CASWTYSYEQYF.

The chain uses TRBV5-4 and TRBJ1-1; no definite D call. CDR1 and CDR2 from the germline V gene are SGHNT and YYREEE (reference sequence). V dropped 4 bases and J dropped 1 base, with 17 bases sitting between them. The CDR3 is 16 residues long. Here the CDR3 DNA reads TGTGCCAGCAGCCTTCAAGTGCAGTCACCGAACACTGAAGCTTTCTTT. Translated: CASSLQVQSPNTEAFF.

A few counts support this clone. This chain joins TRBV30 and TRBJ1-5; tentative D call: TRBD1 (6 bases). Germline assignment: CDR1 GTSNPN and CDR2 SVGIG (reference sequence). V shed 2 bases and J shed 0 bases, with 11 bases lying between them. The CDR3 covers 15 residues. DNA for the CDR3: TGTGCCTGGAGTTCGGGGGGCACTAGCAATCAGCCCCAGCATTTT. Translating gives CAWSSGGTSNQPQHF.